The text below deals with one T cell receptor (beta chain). Its recognized antigen is unknown. Base qualities are missing; no much larger clone stands one base away. Sequenced on an Illumina NovaSeq 6000. Using 5'RACE with constant-segment primers, TCRalpha and TCRbeta cDNA libraries were constructed, with sample barcodes and unique molecular identifiers added in the process. Trizol reagent was used to extract RNA from every sample. The libraries were amplified in two PCR steps, and the second step added a second sample barcode and Illumina TruSeq adapters. Sequencing of the libraries was done on an Illumina NovaSeq, producing 2 x 150 bp paired-end reads. Per the source publication's procedure: The reads were demultiplexed and collapsed into UMI-guided consensus sequences using migec v1.2.7. Using mixcr v2.1.11, UMI consensuses were aligned to TRA and TRB V and J templates and then assembled into clonotypes. A clonotype was counted as expanded or contracted only when both edgeR and NoisET called the clonotype significant, with the noise models trained on biological replicates. For edgeR calls, the thresholds were a false discovery rate-adjusted p below 0.01 and a log2 fold-change of 1. As an exploratory analysis of dynamics, max-normalized trajectories of the 1000 most abundant clonotypes were examined with PCA combined with hierarchical clustering. The CD4 or CD8 phenotype of responding clones was assigned using the separately sequenced CD4+ and CD8+ repertoires. The public reads were reprocessed in TCRdb via fastp at Q25 and MiXCR, keeping in-frame beta chains. Each record represents a unique CDR3 protein, reported with the most common genes and DNA among its rows. The V and J calls follow TCRdb's processing rather than the paper's. This sample is represented by roughly 250,000 distinct CDR3 sequences; 16% of them were singletons. The top ten clones comprise 3.5% of the sample.

The sample comes from a study of T-cell memory formation after mild COVID-19 (TCRdb year 2021). Looking at the study overall: TCR sequence clusters from the two donors were largely donor specific. In a couple of donors, T-cell clones that expanded and contracted after mild COVID-19 were followed by sequencing TCRalpha and TCRbeta repertoires longitudinally. Two young, previously healthy adult volunteers made up the cohort, one male and one female. Study-wide conclusions, independent of this receptor: The second-wave clones that peaked on day 37 were not confirmed to be SARS-CoV-2 specific. Contracting CD4+ clones were located mainly in the CM and EM memory subsets, whereas CD8+ clones were found to be enriched in EMRA. From day 15 to 85, contracting clones showed balanced CD4/CD8 phenotypes, whereas a second wave of clones that expanded from day 15 to 37 leaned towards CD4+. Some responding clones were detected in pre-infection memory, suggesting pre-existing cross-reactive memory T cells joined the SARS-CoV-2 response. Only a couple of mild cases were covered by the study, and larger cohorts that include severe cases with pre-infection samples were considered necessary.

Ficoll-Paque density gradient centrifugation was used to isolate PBMCs. V is clipped by 6 bases and J by 2 bases, and the sequence between their germline boundaries is 18 bases long. Via the germline V gene, CDR1 is SGHRS and CDR2 YFSETQ. The CDR3 numbers 16 residues from cysteine through phenylalanine. The retained sequence is limited to the CDR3, 48 bases, with the frame set at the first base. The clonotype originates from a man younger than 35 who had mild COVID-19 (a few samples of this study predate the infection). The sample titles of this study are shuffled in the database, so cell type and time point are left out; the donor was told from shared clones. The chain is encoded by TRBV5-1 joined to TRBJ2-1, with TRBD1 tentatively as D gene (6 bases match). The sample comprised PBMCs or a T cell subset sorted from them (not recorded which). At the DNA level, the sequence is TGCGCCAGCACCTTAGGGGCAGGGGTCCCCTACAATGAGCAGTTCTTC. Its protein reads: CASTLGAGVPYNEQFF.